This TCR beta chain was obtained from a study of tumor-infiltrating lymphocytes in primary liver carcinoma. Turning to the study itself: The yield of productive TCRbeta reads per sample was roughly 3.5 to 7.13 million and was similar across tissue types.

CDR1 SGHNT and CDR2 YYREEE come from the germline V gene (reference sequence). This CDR3 comprises 15 residues. Total RNA (approximately 450 ng) served as template for TCR beta cDNA synthesis primed by a constant-region primer. TCR beta libraries came from three nested multiplex PCR rounds using slightly modified ARM-PCR. With TRBV1-TRBV30 forward primers and a C-beta reverse primer, the first two PCR rounds were run for 10 to 11 cycles each. TCRdb passed the multiplex PCR reads through MiXCR, listing each CDR3 protein once. The sample has tens of thousands of distinct CDR3 sequences, over 65% seen once. A remark on this clonotype: Its cognate antigen is unknown. At one boundary the junction diverges from the germline segment, which might be a read error.

Regarding the study as a whole: Tumor-adjacent and tumor-blood pairs overlapped less than tumor region pairs did. Present in all five tumor regions were only about 7-25% of the top clones.

Scientists recovered RNA and DNA together from around 20-30 mg of unsorted bulk tissue. By surgical resection, the patients were treated for their primary liver carcinoma. What was sequenced was liver tumor tissue from sampling region 2. Subset meaning: tumor region T2, inferior pole. This TCR derives from a man in his forties or fifties with primary liver carcinoma and hepatitis B virus infection. The rearrangement joins TRBV5-4 to TRBJ2-1; 7 positions match TRBD2. CDR3 in amino acids: CASSMGSGDLNEQLF. As DNA, the CDR3 is TGTGCCAGCAGCATGGGAAGCGGGGATCTAAATGAGCAGCTCTTC. The whole variable domain, remainder taken from reference TRBV5-4 and TRBJ2-1, is ETGVTQSPTHLIKTRGQQVTLRCSSQSGHNTVSWYQQALGQGPQFIFQYYREEENGRGNFPPRFSGLQFPNYSSELNVNALELDDSALYLCASSMGSGDLNEQLFGPGTRLTVL.